These 31 T cell receptor beta chains originate from one sample sequenced in a study of CD8+ T cells in alopecia areata. Reverse transcription of extracted RNA yielded cDNA, which provided the sequencing template. Some clones are missing from TCRdb's copy, which holds only in-frame ones; the method was immunoSEQ multiplex PCR. This sample has 200,000 to 250,000 clones, with about 56% found just once. Sequencing used CD8+ T cells sorted from blood. Every receptor here comes from a human donor in good health.

This sequence joins TRBV29-1 and TRBJ1-1; tentative D call: TRBD1 (6 bases). The V gene lost 7 bases and the J gene lost 4 bases, with 13 bases spanning the gap. Germline V gives CDR1 SQVTM, CDR2 ANQGSEA. This CDR3 is built from 12 residues. The CDR3 nucleotides read TGCAGCGCGCTCGTCAGGGGCACTGAAGCTTTCTTT. This codes for CSALVRGTEAFF.

V is TRBV29-1 and J is TRBJ1-2; TRBD1 might be the D (6 bases). Germline CDR1 reads SQVTM; CDR2 reads ANQGSEA. Trimming took off 7 bases at V and 6 bases at J, with 12 bases between the two ends. CDR3 length: 11 amino acids. CDR3 coding DNA: TGCAGCGCCGGAGGGACAAATGGCTACACCTTC. It specifies CSAGGTNGYTF.

The V gene is TRBV9, the J gene TRBJ2-2; 8 bases align to TRBD1. CDR1 is SGDLS and CDR2 is YYNGEE in the germline V gene. The CDR3 is made up of 14 amino acids. With V trimmed by 3 bases and J by 3 bases, 1 base remained unmatched. The CDR3 DNA follows: TGTGCCAGCAGCGGGGGACAGGACACCGGGGAGCTGTTTTTT. Translation gives CASSGGQDTGELFF.

The V call is TRBV13, the J call TRBJ2-5, with 12 positions matching TRBD1. The CDR3 is 14 amino acids. V gave up 5 bases and J gave up 4 bases; unmatched junction bases: 2. Germline V lookup: CDR1 PRHDT, CDR2 FYEKMQ (reference sequence). CDR3 sequence reads: CASSPGQGAETQYF. CDR3 nucleotides: TGTGCCAGCAGCCCGGGACAGGGGGCAGAGACCCAGTACTTC.

This chain uses TRBV5-1 with TRBJ2-7; D assignment may be TRBD1 or TRBD2 (5 bases each). The germline CDR1 and CDR2 sequences are SGHRS and YFSETQ. This CDR3 has 12 residues. Trimming removed 4 bases at V and 5 bases at J, with 10 bases between. The CDR3 protein is CASSLGTHEQYF. CDR3 nucleotide sequence: TGCGCCAGCAGCCTGGGGACCCACGAGCAGTACTTC.

The chain uses TRBV19 and TRBJ2-3; D ambiguous. In germline, CDR1 is LNHDA, CDR2 SQIVND (reference sequence). The V end was cut by 6 bases, the J end by 2 bases, with 15 bases between. CDR3 length: 15 residues. The CDR3 nucleotides read TGTGCCAGTAGCTCCCCGCGGCAGGACACAGATACGCAGTATTTT. Its protein product is CASSSPRQDTDTQYF.

The chain links TRBV19 to TRBJ2-3, with 9 bases fitting TRBD2. The germline V gene encodes CDR1 LNHDA and CDR2 SQIVND (reference sequence). The CDR3 runs to 16 residues. With V trimmed by 8 bases and J by 6 bases, 15 bases remained unmatched. The CDR3 protein is CASRGGGADPTDTQYF. CDR3 coding DNA: TGTGCCAGTCGGGGCGGGGGGGCCGATCCAACCGATACGCAGTATTTT.

This chain joins TRBV7-9 and TRBJ2-3, with D maybe TRBD2 (5 bases). Trimming shortened V by 5 bases and J by 2 bases, and 14 bases separated the two germline ends. The V gene's germline CDR1 is SEHNR and CDR2 FQNEAQ (reference sequence). The CDR3 is 15 residues long. The CDR3 protein is CASSIGLGSTDTQYF. The DNA of the CDR3 is TGTGCCAGCAGCATTGGACTGGGATCCACAGATACGCAGTATTTT. Full variable domain (missing parts from reference TRBV7-9 and TRBJ2-3): DTGVSQNPRHKITKRGQNVTFRCDPISEHNRLYWYRQTLGQGPEFLTYFQNEAQLEKSRLLSDRFSAERPKGSFSTLEIQRTEQGDSAMYLCASSIGLGSTDTQYFGPGTRLTVL.

This clone has just a few counts. This chain joins TRBV23-1 and TRBJ1-2; 7 bases fit TRBD1. TRBV23-1 carries the ORF label, with uncertain function. This CDR3 region has 18 residues. V shed 0 bases, J shed 7 bases, and the junction held 17 bases outside the gene matches. The CDR3 loop is CASSQSNTSDRRGSGYTF. DNA for the CDR3: TGCGCCAGCAGTCAATCCAATACGTCGGACAGGCGGGGGTCTGGCTACACCTTC.

The CDR3 DNA reads TGCGCCAGCAGCTCCCCGTATGTCGGGAACACTGAAGCTTTCTTT. Protein product: CASSSPYVGNTEAFF. This chain uses TRBV5-1 with TRBJ1-1; unclear D gene. With 3 bases removed from V and 1 base from J, the gap between germline ends came to 13 bases. Germline assignment: CDR1 SGHRS and CDR2 YFSETQ. The CDR3 has 15 amino acids. Drawing the rest from reference TRBV5-1 and TRBJ1-1, the complete variable domain is KAGVTQTPRYLIKTRGQQVTLSCSPISGHRSVSWYQQTPGQGLQFLFEYFSETQRNKGNFPGRFSGRQFSNSRSEMNVSTLELGDSALYLCASSSPYVGNTEAFFGQGTRLTVV.

CDR3 in amino acids: CASSHPTGSGEAFF. DNA of the CDR3: TGCGCCAGCAGCCACCCGACAGGGTCTGGTGAAGCTTTCTTT. The chain links TRBV4-1 to TRBJ1-1; 7 nucleotides match TRBD1. The CDR3 consists of 14 residues. Germline-derived CDR1 and CDR2 are MGHRA and YSYEKL. The J segment lost 7 bases and the V segment lost 3 bases, leaving 8 bases of the junction unmatched.

This clone was seen only once. This chain links TRBV29-1 with TRBJ2-2, with a tentative D call TRBD1 (5 bases). CDR1 is SQVTM and CDR2 is ANQGSEA in the germline V gene. V was trimmed by 4 bases and J by 3 bases, leaving 18 bases between them. CDR3 length: 16 residues. CDR3 protein: CSVVLVKGRDTGELFF. The CDR3 DNA sequence: TGCAGCGTTGTGTTAGTGAAGGGGCGCGACACCGGGGAGCTGTTTTTT.

This clone was seen a handful of times. The V call is TRBV2, the J call TRBJ1-4; 7 positions match TRBD1. The germline CDR1 and CDR2 sequences are SNHLY and FYNNEI. The CDR3 is 16 amino acids. Trimming removed 2 bases from V and 3 bases from J; junction bases left unmatched: 6. The CDR3 spells CASSEQGGEANEKLFF. The CDR3 DNA reads as TGTGCCAGCAGTGAACAAGGGGGCGAGGCTAATGAAAAACTGTTTTTT.

This clone was counted only a few times. The gene calls are TRBV27 and TRBJ2-7, with TRBD1 matching 9 bases. This CDR3 spans 13 amino acids. With 3 bases clipped from V and 6 bases from J, the junction kept 3 bases outside the gene matches. Germline CDR1 is MNHEY and CDR2 is SMNVEV (reference sequence). The CDR3 reads CASSFNRGLEQYF. The CDR3 DNA sequence: TGTGCCAGCAGTTTCAACAGGGGGCTCGAGCAGTACTTC.

A word on this clone: At one end, the junction sequence differs from germline, possibly due to a read error. The chain is built from TRBV4-1 and TRBJ1-2, with 10 bases matching TRBD1. CDR3 size: 15 residues. Germline lookup yields CDR1 MGHRA and CDR2 YSYEKL. In DNA form, the CDR3 reads TGCGCCAGCAGCGAAGATACGGGACAGGGGAAAGGCTACACCTTC. Translating it yields CASSEDTGQGKGYTF.

This clone was picked up one time. The chain uses TRBV5-1 and TRBJ2-3, with 13 positions matching TRBD2. This CDR3 spans 18 amino acids. Germline CDR1 reads SGHRS; CDR2 reads YFSETQ. Losses at the gene ends were 4 bases for V and 0 bases for J; bases not matched to a gene: 8. CDR3 residues: CASSAGTSGAYSTDTQYF. In DNA form, the CDR3 reads TGCGCCAGCAGCGCCGGGACTAGCGGGGCCTATAGCACAGATACGCAGTATTTT.

This clone was detected a few times. Mismatch with germline at one junction end may stem from a read error. The rearrangement links TRBV10-2 to TRBJ2-7; D is perhaps TRBD1 (5 bases). CDR3 length: 14 residues. The germline V gene encodes CDR1 WSHSY and CDR2 SAAADI. The CDR3 DNA reads as TGCGCCAGCGATGGACAAGGAGATACCTACGCGCAGTACTTC. Protein: CASDGQGDTYAQYF.

The chain uses TRBV9 and TRBJ1-3; D ambiguous. Trimming stripped 0 bases from V and 1 base from J, with 8 bases between. CDR1 is SGDLS and CDR2 is YYNGEE in the germline V gene. The CDR3 is 15 amino acids. As DNA, the CDR3 is TGTGCCAGCAGCGTAGATGGAGGGTCTGGAAACACCATATATTTT. Translation: CASSVDGGSGNTIYF. The entire variable domain, with the rest obtained from reference TRBV9 and TRBJ1-3, is as follows: DSGVTQTPKHLITATGQRVTLRCSPRSGDLSVYWYQQSLDQGLQFLIQYYNGEERAKGNILERFSAQQFPDLHSELNLSSLELGDSALYFCASSVDGGSGNTIYFGEGSWLTVV.

This clone showed up just a few times. The chain links TRBV5-6 to TRBJ2-7, with D possibly TRBD2 on 5 matching bases. CDR1 SGHDT and CDR2 YYEEEE come from the germline V gene. The CDR3 runs to 14 residues. Between the trimmed V and J ends, which lost 4 bases and 3 bases, there was a span of 14 bases. CDR3 region: CASSPNFGSYEQYF. The DNA for the CDR3 is TGTGCCAGCAGCCCAAACTTTGGGAGCTACGAGCAGTACTTC.

The chain is built from TRBV5-4 and TRBJ1-4; D might be TRBD1 (5 bases). The ends were cut back, 3 bases at V and 0 bases at J, with 9 bases in the middle. CDR3 size: 15 residues. Germline CDR1 reads SGHNT; CDR2 reads YYREEE (reference sequence). The CDR3 loop reads CASSSQGTTNEKLFF. The CDR3, as DNA: TGTGCCAGCAGCTCTCAGGGTACAACTAATGAAAAACTGTTTTTT.

Only a few counts were recorded for this clone. V gene TRBV29-1 combines with J gene TRBJ2-1, with TRBD2 as a possible D gene (6 bases). The CDR3 is made up of 10 amino acids. The germline gives CDR1 SQVTM, CDR2 ANQGSEA. DNA of the CDR3: TGCAGTGGAGGGAGCAATGAGCAGTTCTTC. It yields the protein CSGGSNEQFF.

The table lists this clone with a few counts. This chain uses TRBV5-1 with TRBJ2-1, with TRBD2 identical over 9 bases. After removal of 1 base from V and 6 bases from J, the junction contained 2 bases not matched to a gene. Germline lookup yields CDR1 SGHRS and CDR2 YFSETQ. CDR3 size: 14 residues. The CDR3 reads CASSLKAGGNEQFF. The CDR3 nucleotides read TGCGCCAGCAGCTTGAAAGCGGGAGGCAATGAGCAGTTCTTC.

This clone came up once. The gene calls are TRBV13 and TRBJ2-7; D remains ambiguous. V was pared by 5 bases and J by 4 bases, with 24 bases between. The CDR3 sequence is 17 residues long. From germline, CDR1 is PRHDT and CDR2 FYEKMQ (reference sequence). Here the CDR3 reads CASSPRRQVQGVYEQYF. The CDR3 nucleotides are TGTGCCAGCAGCCCCCGCCGGCAAGTTCAAGGCGTTTACGAGCAGTACTTC.

The chain carries TRBV15 and TRBJ1-6; 11 bases match TRBD1. This CDR3 comprises 13 residues. Germline V gene data show CDR1 as LNHNV and CDR2 as YYDKDF (reference sequence). V shed 11 bases, J shed 7 bases, and the junction held 4 bases outside the gene matches. The DNA of the CDR3 is TGTGCCTTCCGGGACAGGGGGAATTCACCCCTCCACTTT. Its translation is CAFRDRGNSPLHF.

The chain joins TRBV4-1 to TRBJ2-1, with 7 bases aligning to TRBD2. The germline V gene encodes CDR1 MGHRA and CDR2 YSYEKL. With 4 bases clipped from V and 5 bases from J, the junction kept 8 bases outside the gene matches. The CDR3 has 15 amino acids. CDR3 bases: TGCGCCAGCAGCCCCACCGTCGGGGGGAACAATGAGCAGTTCTTC. The encoded protein is CASSPTVGGNNEQFF.

The rearrangement uses TRBV4-1 and TRBJ1-2; 9 positions match TRBD1. The CDR3 is made up of 13 amino acids. J was trimmed by 7 bases and V by 4 bases; bases with no gene match: 4. Germline values: CDR1 MGHRA, CDR2 YSYEKL. CDR3 nucleotide sequence: TGCGCCAGCAGCCCGACAGGGGGGAGTGGCTACACCTTC. Amino acid sequence: CASSPTGGSGYTF.

This chain joins TRBV29-1 and TRBJ2-3, with a tentative D call TRBD1 (6 bases). Trimming removed 3 bases from V and 1 base from J, with 14 bases in between. Germline CDR1 SQVTM, CDR2 ANQGSEA. This CDR3 is 15 amino acids long. In nucleotides, the CDR3 is TGCAGCGTTGATAAAGGCAGGGGAGGCACAGATACGCAGTATTTT. This sequence encodes CSVDKGRGGTDTQYF.

The gene calls are TRBV29-1 and TRBJ1-3; D possibly corresponds to TRBD1 (6 bases). The CDR3 spans 12 residues. The V and J ends lost 4 bases and 3 bases respectively, with 7 bases between them. Germline loops: CDR1 SQVTM, CDR2 ANQGSEA. CDR3 amino acids: CSVGTVGNTIYF. The CDR3 DNA follows: TGCAGCGTTGGGACAGTTGGAAACACCATATATTTT.

V and J are TRBV28 and TRBJ1-6, with a weak D call TRBD1 (5 bases). Trimming shortened V by 7 bases and J by 9 bases, and 16 bases separated the two germline ends. The CDR3 extends over 14 amino acids. Per the germline V gene, CDR1 is MDHEN and CDR2 is SYDVKM. The CDR3 DNA is TGTGCCAGCACCCCCCAGGGTTTAGGTTCACCCCTCCACTTT. Residues: CASTPQGLGSPLHF.

Regarding this clone: Different DNA sequences within this sample yield the same CDR3. V usage is TRBV5-4 and J usage is TRBJ2-7; 9 bases are shared with TRBD2. Germline V gene lookup returns CDR1 SGHNT and CDR2 YYREEE (reference sequence). V lost 2 bases and J lost 0; bases outside the gene matches: 0. The CDR3 length is 14 residues. The CDR3 loop is CASSFSGSSYEQYF. Here the CDR3 DNA reads TGTGCCAGCAGCTTTAGCGGGAGCTCCTACGAGCAGTACTTC. The whole variable domain, remainder taken from reference TRBV5-4 and TRBJ2-7, is ETGVTQSPTHLIKTRGQQVTLRCSSQSGHNTVSWYQQALGQGPQFIFQYYREEENGRGNFPPRFSGLQFPNYSSELNVNALELDDSALYLCASSFSGSSYEQYFGPGTRLTVT.

This clone was observed a few times. The chain recombines TRBV29-1 with TRBJ1-4, with D perhaps TRBD1 (5 bases). V was shortened by 7 bases and J by 4 bases, with 10 bases between the two germline ends. The length of the CDR3 is 12 residues. From germline, CDR1 is SQVTM and CDR2 ANQGSEA. CDR3 protein: CSAGTDNEKLFF. For the CDR3, the DNA is TGCAGCGCCGGGACTGATAATGAAAAACTGTTTTTT.